The clone carrying this TCR beta chain was detected once. The germline V gene encodes CDR1 DFQATT and CDR2 SNEGSKA (reference sequence). There are 14 residues in the CDR3. V was clipped by 3 bases and J by 7 bases, with 16 bases between them. The sample belongs to a study of blood T cell repertoires in COVID-19. Study-wide background: Both acute and convalescent COVID-19 samples were obtained from the United States, Italy and Spain. The analysed material was cDNA or gDNA that came from T cells, B-cell-depleted T cells, or PBMCs.

How the authors handled the data: The assay estimated nucleated cells by amplifying reference gene primers. The repertoire was sequenced with immunoSEQ multiplex PCR; TCRdb's copy has only in-frame clones and lacks some. Clone size and V and J calls were adopted from that table, with D and trimming inferred from the DNA. The table lists fewer than 400,000 clones, 70% to 90% of them singletons. This TCR came from a human donor in a cohort sampled during active COVID-19. The chain combines TRBV20-1 with TRBJ1-5; tentatively, D is TRBD1 (5 bases). Sequencing was performed on peripheral blood. CDR3 residues: CSASGGDLTQPQHF. The CDR3 region has the DNA TGCAGTGCTAGTGGGGGGGACCTTACGCAGCCCCAGCATTTT.